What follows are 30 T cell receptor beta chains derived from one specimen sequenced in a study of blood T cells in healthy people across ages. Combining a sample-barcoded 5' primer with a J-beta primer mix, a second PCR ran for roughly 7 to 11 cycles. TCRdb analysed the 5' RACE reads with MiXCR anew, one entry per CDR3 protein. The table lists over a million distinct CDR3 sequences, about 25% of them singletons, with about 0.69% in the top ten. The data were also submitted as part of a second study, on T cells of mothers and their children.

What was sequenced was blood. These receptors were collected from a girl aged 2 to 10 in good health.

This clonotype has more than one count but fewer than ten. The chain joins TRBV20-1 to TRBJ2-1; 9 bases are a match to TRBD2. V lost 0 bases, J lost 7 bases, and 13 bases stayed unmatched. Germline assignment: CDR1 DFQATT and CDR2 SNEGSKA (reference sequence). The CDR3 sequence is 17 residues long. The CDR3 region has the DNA TGCAGTGCTAGAGATTTGTCTAGCGGGGAAAGTAGAAATGAGCAGTTCTTC. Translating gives CSARDLSSGESRNEQFF.

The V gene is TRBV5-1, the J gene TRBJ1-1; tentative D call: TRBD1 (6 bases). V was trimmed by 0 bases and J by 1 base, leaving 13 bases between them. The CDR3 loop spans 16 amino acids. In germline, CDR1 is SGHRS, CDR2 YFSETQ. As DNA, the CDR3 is TGCGCCAGCAGCTTGGCTACCAGGGGAAGGAACACTGAAGCTTTCTTT. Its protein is CASSLATRGRNTEAFF. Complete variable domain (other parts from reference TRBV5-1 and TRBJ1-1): KAGVTQTPRYLIKTRGQQVTLSCSPISGHRSVSWYQQTPGQGLQFLFEYFSETQRNKGNFPGRFSGRQFSNSRSEMNVSTLELGDSALYLCASSLATRGRNTEAFFGQGTRLTVV.

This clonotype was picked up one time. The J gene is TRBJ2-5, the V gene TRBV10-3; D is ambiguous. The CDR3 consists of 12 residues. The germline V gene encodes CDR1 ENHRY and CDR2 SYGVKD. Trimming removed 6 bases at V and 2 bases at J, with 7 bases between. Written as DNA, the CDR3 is TGTGCCATCAGGTCCGAACAAGAGACCCAGTACTTC. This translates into CAIRSEQETQYF.

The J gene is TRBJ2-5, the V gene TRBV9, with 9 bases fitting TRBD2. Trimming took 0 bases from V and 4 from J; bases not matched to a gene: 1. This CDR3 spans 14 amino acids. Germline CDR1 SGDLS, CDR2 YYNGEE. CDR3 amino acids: CASSVEGLAETQYF. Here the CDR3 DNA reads TGTGCCAGCAGCGTAGAGGGACTAGCAGAGACCCAGTACTTC.

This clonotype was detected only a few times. The CDR3 region is CASSLRTSGMPPPYNEQFF. The CDR3 DNA sequence: TGTGCCAGCAGCCTTCGAACTAGCGGGATGCCTCCCCCCTACAATGAGCAGTTCTTC. V gene TRBV5-6 combines with J gene TRBJ2-1, with 10 bases fitting TRBD2. Germline trimming cut 4 bases from V and 2 bases from J; bases unmatched to any gene: 15. CDR1 is SGHDT and CDR2 is YYEEEE in the germline V gene. CDR3 length equals 19 residues.

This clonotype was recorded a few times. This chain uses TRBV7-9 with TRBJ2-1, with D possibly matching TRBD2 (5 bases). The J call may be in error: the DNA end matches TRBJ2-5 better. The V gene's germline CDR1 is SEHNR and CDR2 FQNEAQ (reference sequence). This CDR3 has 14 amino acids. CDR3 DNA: TGTGCCAGCAGCTCGCCGGACTTCCAAGAGACCCAGTACTTC. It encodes CASSSPDFQETQYF.

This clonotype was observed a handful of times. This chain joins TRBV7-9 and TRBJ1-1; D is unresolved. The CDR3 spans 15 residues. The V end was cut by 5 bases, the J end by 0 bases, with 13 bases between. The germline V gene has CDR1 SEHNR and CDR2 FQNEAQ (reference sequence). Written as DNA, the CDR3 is TGTGCCAGCAGCCCTCGAAGCGACATGAACACTGAAGCTTTCTTT. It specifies CASSPRSDMNTEAFF.

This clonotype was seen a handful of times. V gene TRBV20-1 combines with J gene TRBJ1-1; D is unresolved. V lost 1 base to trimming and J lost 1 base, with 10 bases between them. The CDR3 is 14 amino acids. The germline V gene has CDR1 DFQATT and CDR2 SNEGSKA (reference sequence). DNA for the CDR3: TGCAGTGCTAGAGGAGTCGGTGGGAACACTGAAGCTTTCTTT. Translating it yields CSARGVGGNTEAFF.

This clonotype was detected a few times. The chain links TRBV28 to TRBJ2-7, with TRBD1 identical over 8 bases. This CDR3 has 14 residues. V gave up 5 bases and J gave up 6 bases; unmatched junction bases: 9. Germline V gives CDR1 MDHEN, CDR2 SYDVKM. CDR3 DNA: TGTGCCAGCAGTCCGGACAGGGATGGTTCCGAGCAGTACTTC. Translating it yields CASSPDRDGSEQYF.

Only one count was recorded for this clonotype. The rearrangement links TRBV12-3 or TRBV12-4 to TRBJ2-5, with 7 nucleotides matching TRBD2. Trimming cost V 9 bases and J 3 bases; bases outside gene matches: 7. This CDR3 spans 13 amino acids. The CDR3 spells CARPEAGEETQYF. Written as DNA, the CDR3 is TGTGCCAGACCCGAGGCGGGGGAAGAGACCCAGTACTTC.

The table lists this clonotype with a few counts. For the CDR3, the DNA is TGTGCCAGCAGCCAAGTAGGGCAGGGGGATGCCTACACCTTC. It specifies CASSQVGQGDAYTF. The chain carries TRBV4-2 and TRBJ1-2, with TRBD1 matching over 7 bases. The CDR3 is 14 residues long. Per the germline V gene, CDR1 is LGHNA and CDR2 is YNFKEQ. V gave up 1 base and J gave up 10 bases; unmatched junction bases: 9.

Here the CDR3 reads CASSAGRGGRQYF. The CDR3 DNA sequence: TGTGCCAGCAGCGCCGGACGGGGGGGCCGGCAGTACTTC. The V call is TRBV9, the J call TRBJ2-7; 8 positions agree with TRBD2. Germline values: CDR1 SGDLS, CDR2 YYNGEE. The CDR3 loop spans 13 amino acids. V shed 3 bases, J shed 9 bases, and the junction held 8 bases outside the gene matches.

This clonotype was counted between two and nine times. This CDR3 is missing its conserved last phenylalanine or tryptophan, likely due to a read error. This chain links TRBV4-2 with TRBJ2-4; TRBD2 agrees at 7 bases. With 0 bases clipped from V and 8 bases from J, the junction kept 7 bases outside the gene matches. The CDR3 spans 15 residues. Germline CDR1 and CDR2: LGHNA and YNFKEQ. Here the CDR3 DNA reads TGTGCCAGCAGCCAAGAGAGGGAGGGGAGTTACATTCAGTACCTC. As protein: CASSQEREGSYIQYL.

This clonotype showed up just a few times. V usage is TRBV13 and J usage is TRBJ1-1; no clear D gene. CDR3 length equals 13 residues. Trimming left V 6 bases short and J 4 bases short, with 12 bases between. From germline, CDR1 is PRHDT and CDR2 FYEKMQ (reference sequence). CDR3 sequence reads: CASREELSTEAFF. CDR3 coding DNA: TGTGCCAGCAGAGAAGAACTAAGCACTGAAGCTTTCTTT. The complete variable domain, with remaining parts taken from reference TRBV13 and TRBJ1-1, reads AAGVIQSPRHLIKEKRETATLKCYPIPRHDTVYWYQQGPGQDPQFLISFYEKMQSDKGSIPDRFSAQQFSDYHSELNMSSLELGDSALYFCASREELSTEAFFGQGTRLTVV.

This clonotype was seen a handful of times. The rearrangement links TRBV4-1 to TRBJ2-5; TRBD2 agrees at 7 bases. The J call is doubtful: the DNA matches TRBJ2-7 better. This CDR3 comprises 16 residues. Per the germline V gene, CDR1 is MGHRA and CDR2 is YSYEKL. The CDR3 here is CASSQKSEGGLYEQYF. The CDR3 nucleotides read TGCGCCAGCAGCCAAAAATCGGAGGGAGGGCTATACGAGCAGTACTTC.

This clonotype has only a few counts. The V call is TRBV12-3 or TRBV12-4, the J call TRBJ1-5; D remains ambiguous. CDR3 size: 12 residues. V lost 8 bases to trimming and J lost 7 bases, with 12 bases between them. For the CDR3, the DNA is TGTGCCAGCGGGCCCGGTGTGCAGCCCCAGCATTTT. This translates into CASGPGVQPQHF.

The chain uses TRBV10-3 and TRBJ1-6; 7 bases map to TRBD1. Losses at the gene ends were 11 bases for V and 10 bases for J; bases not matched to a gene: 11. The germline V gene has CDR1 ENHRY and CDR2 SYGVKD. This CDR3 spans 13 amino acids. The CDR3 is CAASTGQGSPLHF. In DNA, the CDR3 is TGTGCCGCCTCGACAGGGCAAGGATCACCCCTCCACTTT.

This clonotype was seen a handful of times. For the CDR3, the DNA is TGTGCCAGCAGTTTCGACGAACTACCCGGGGAGACCCAGTACTTC. Residues: CASSFDELPGETQYF. The rearrangement links TRBV12-3 or TRBV12-4 to TRBJ2-5; D unresolved. The V end was cut by 3 bases, the J end by 5 bases, with 16 bases between. The CDR3 has 15 amino acids.

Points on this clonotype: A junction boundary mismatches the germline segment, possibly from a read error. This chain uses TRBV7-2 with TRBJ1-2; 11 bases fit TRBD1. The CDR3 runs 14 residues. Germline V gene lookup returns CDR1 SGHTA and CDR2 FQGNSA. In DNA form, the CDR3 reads TGTGCCAGCAGCTTAGGGAGGACAGGGGGCGACCAACTTTTC. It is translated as CASSLGRTGGDQLF.

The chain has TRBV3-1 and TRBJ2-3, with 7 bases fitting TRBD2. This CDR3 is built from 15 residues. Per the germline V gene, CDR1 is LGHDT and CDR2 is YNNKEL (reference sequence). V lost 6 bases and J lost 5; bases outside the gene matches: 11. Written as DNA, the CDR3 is TGTGCCAGCAGTCCCCGCGGGAGACGCATAGATACGCAGTATTTT. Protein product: CASSPRGRRIDTQYF.

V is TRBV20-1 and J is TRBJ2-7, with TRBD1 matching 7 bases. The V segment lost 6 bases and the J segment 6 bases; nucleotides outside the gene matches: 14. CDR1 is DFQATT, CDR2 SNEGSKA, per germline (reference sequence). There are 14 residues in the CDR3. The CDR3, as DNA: TGCAGTGCCAACCCCGGGTTAGGGGGCGGCGAGCAGTACTTC. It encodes CSANPGLGGGEQYF.

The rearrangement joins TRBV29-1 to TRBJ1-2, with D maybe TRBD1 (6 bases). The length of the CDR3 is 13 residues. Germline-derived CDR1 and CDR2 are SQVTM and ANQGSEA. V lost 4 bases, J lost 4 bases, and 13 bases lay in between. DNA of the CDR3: TGCAGCGTTGCGGGGGCGCTATCCTATGGCTACACCTTC. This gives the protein CSVAGALSYGYTF.

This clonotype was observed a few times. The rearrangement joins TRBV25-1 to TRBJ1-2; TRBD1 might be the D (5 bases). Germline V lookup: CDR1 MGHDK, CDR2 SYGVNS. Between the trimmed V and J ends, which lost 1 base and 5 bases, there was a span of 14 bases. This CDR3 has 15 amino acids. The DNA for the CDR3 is TGTGCCAGCAGTGAATCGTCGGGGGAGATATATGGCTACACCTTC. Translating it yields CASSESSGEIYGYTF.

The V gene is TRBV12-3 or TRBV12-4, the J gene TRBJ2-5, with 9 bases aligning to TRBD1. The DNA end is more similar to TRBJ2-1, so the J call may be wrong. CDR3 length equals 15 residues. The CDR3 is CASSAPHRGQSEQFF. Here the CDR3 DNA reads TGTGCCAGCAGTGCCCCTCACAGGGGGCAAAGTGAGCAGTTCTTC.

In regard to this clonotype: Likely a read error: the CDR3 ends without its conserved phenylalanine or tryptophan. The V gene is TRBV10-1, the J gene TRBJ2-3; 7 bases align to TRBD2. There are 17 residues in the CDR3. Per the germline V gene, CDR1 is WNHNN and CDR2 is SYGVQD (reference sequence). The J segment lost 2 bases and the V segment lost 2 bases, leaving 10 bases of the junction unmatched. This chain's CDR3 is CASSEHRLAVDTDTQYL. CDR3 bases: TGCGCCAGCAGTGAGCATCGGCTAGCGGTAGACACAGATACGCAGTATCTT.

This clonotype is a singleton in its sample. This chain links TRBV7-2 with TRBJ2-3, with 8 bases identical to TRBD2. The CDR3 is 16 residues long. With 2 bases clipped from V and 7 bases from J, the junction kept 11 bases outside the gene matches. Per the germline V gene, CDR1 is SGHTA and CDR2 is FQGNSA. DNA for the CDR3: TGTGCCAGCAGCTTAATCAGCGGGGGAAGGAGAAATACGCAGTATTTT. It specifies CASSLISGGRRNTQYF.

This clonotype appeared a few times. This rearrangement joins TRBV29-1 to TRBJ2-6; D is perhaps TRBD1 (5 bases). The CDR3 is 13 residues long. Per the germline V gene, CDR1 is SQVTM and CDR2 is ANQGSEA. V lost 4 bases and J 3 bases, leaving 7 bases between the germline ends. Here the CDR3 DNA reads TGCAGCGTTGCAGGGTTTGGGGCCAACGTCCTGACTTTC. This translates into CSVAGFGANVLTF.

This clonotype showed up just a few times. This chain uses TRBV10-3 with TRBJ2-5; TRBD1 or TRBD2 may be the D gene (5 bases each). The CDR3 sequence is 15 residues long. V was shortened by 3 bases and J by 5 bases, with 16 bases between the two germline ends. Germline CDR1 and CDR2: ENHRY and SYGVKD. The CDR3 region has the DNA TGTGCCATCAGTGACCCGGGGCACCGATTGGAGACCCAGTACTTC. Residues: CAISDPGHRLETQYF.

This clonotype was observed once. CDR3 bases: TGTGCCAGCAGCTTGGACAGGGGGCATGACATTCAGTACTTC. Its translation is CASSLDRGHDIQYF. This rearrangement joins TRBV5-5 to TRBJ2-4; 9 bases are a match to TRBD1. V shed 0 bases and J 8 bases; nucleotides not matched to a gene: 3. Germline V lookup: CDR1 SGHKS, CDR2 YYEKEE (reference sequence). CDR3 length: 14 amino acids.

The CDR3 reads CASSLVILGLANEKLFF. In DNA form, the CDR3 reads TGTGCCAGCAGCTTAGTAATTCTGGGTCTGGCTAATGAAAAACTGTTTTTT. The J gene is TRBJ1-4, the V gene TRBV7-2; D gene uncertain. Germline V CDR1 and CDR2: SGHTA, FQGNSA. The CDR3 totals 17 residues. Trimming pared 1 base from V and 3 bases from J, leaving 15 bases between.